The 32 T cell receptor beta chains presented below share a single source sample, sequenced in a study of low-dose radiotherapy and immunotherapy resistance in tumors (dated by TCRdb to the early 2020s). Sequencing took place on an Illumina HiSeq 2500. First-strand cDNA was synthesized using Superscript III and a set of TRAV- and TRBV-specific primers, so that both TCRalpha and TCRbeta chains were covered. TCRs were amplified for around 20 PCR cycles with Phusion, using a constant-region primer paired with the adapter attached to the V primers. TCRdb passed the public sequencing reads through fastp at Q25 and MiXCR, retaining productive beta sequences. Rows with one shared CDR3 protein collapse into an entry with the most common genes and DNA. The sample yields tens of thousands of distinct CDR3 sequences; about 25% were counted once. The ten largest clones take up around 10% of the sample. In the paper's terms, the time point label means: after trial treatment. The treatment or condition label on this specimen signifies: LDRT plus nivolumab, ipilimumab, low-dose cyclophosphamide and aspirin (RACIN trial).

Source: PBMCs, taken after low-dose radiotherapy plus immunotherapy. These receptor sequences come from a male donor with prostate cancer.

The rearrangement links TRBV19 to TRBJ2-2; no definite D call. CDR3 length: 13 amino acids. Germline assignment: CDR1 LNHDA and CDR2 SQIVND (reference sequence). Trimming cost V 3 bases and J 1 base, with 3 bases left between them. DNA of the CDR3: TGTGCCAGTAGTATCGGGAACACCGGGGAGCTGTTTTTT. Its protein product is CASSIGNTGELFF.

This clonotype was counted at least ten times. The chain has TRBV19 and TRBJ2-1; 8 positions match TRBD2. CDR1 is LNHDA, CDR2 SQIVND, per germline (reference sequence). This CDR3 is built from 16 residues. Unmatched junction bases numbered 13, after V lost 5 bases and J lost 7 bases. The CDR3 spells CASSPLRERGRNEQFF. In nucleotides, the CDR3 is TGTGCCAGTAGTCCTCTGAGGGAGCGGGGGCGGAATGAGCAGTTCTTC. The full variable domain, completed using reference TRBV19 and TRBJ2-1, is DGGITQSPKYLFRKEGQNVTLSCEQNLNHDAMYWYRQDPGQGLRLIYYSQIVNDFQKGDIAEGYSVSREKKESFPLTVTSAQKNPTAFYLCASSPLRERGRNEQFFGPGTRLTVL.

This clonotype was counted many times. The chain employs TRBV29-1 and TRBJ2-3, with D perhaps given as TRBD1 or TRBD2 (5 bases each). Trimming stripped 6 bases from V and 6 bases from J, with 13 bases between. This CDR3 region has 12 residues. Per germline, CDR1 SQVTM and CDR2 ANQGSEA. This CDR3 reads CSVARDLDTQYF. The CDR3 bases are TGCAGCGTCGCCCGGGACCTGGATACGCAGTATTTT.

Remarks on this clonotype: A read error is likely here: a far larger clone is one base away. The V call is TRBV6-2 or TRBV6-3, the J call TRBJ2-1, with 9 bases lining up with TRBD1. The CDR3 loop spans 15 amino acids. The V and J ends lost 1 base and 10 bases, in that order; junction bases with no gene match: 8. Per germline, CDR1 MNHEY and CDR2 SVGEGT. CDR3 in amino acids: CASSYWDRDSYEQFF. As DNA, the CDR3 is TGTGCCAGCAGTTACTGGGACAGGGACTCCTACGAGCAGTTCTTC.

This clonotype was seen many times. This chain joins TRBV6-5 and TRBJ1-2; D gene ambiguous. V dropped 6 bases and J dropped 2 bases, with 10 bases sitting between them. There are 13 residues in the CDR3. From germline, CDR1 is MNHEY and CDR2 SVGAGI. CDR3 loop: CASRSDANYGYTF. The CDR3 coding sequence is TGTGCCAGCAGATCCGACGCGAACTATGGCTACACCTTC.

This clonotype showed up many times. V usage is TRBV20-1 and J usage is TRBJ2-7, with a weak D call TRBD2 (6 bases). The CDR3 runs to 13 residues. Germline assignment: CDR1 DFQATT and CDR2 SNEGSKA (reference sequence). V shed 2 bases and J shed 5 bases, with 13 bases lying between them. The CDR3 DNA is TGCAGTGCTAGACAGTGGGAGGAGGACGAGCAGTACTTC. It is translated as CSARQWEEDEQYF.

In its sample, this clonotype was seen many times. This chain joins TRBV5-1 and TRBJ2-4; perhaps TRBD2 as D (6 bases). Germline values: CDR1 SGHRS, CDR2 YFSETQ. The CDR3 loop spans 16 amino acids. Trimming took 4 bases from V and 2 from J, leaving 16 bases between them. The CDR3 loop is CASSIRLEGSKNIQYF. The CDR3 DNA follows: TGCGCCAGCAGCATACGATTGGAGGGTTCCAAAAACATTCAGTACTTC.

In its sample, this clonotype was seen a few times. The chain joins TRBV23-1 to TRBJ2-3; TRBD2 agrees at 9 bases. TRBV23-1 is an open reading frame, and its role is uncertain. CDR3 length: 16 residues. The junction had 11 bases not matched to a gene; V was cut back by 4 bases and J by 6 bases. Here the CDR3 reads CASSPRFSGGGDTQYF. The CDR3 bases are TGCGCCAGCAGTCCCCGTTTTAGCGGGGGAGGGGATACGCAGTATTTT.

This clonotype was observed at least ten times. The V call is TRBV6-6, the J call TRBJ2-1; 9 nucleotides line up with TRBD2. With 2 bases clipped from V and 4 bases from J, the junction kept 3 bases outside the gene matches. Germline assignment: CDR1 MNHNY and CDR2 SVGAGI (reference sequence). There are 15 residues in the CDR3. The CDR3 region is CASSYERGAYNEQFF. The CDR3 DNA is TGTGCCAGCAGTTACGAGCGGGGGGCTTACAATGAGCAGTTCTTC.

This clonotype was recorded a few times. One base separates it from a far larger clone, so it is likely a read error. The V gene is TRBV5-1, the J gene TRBJ2-5; tentative D call: TRBD2 (5 bases). This CDR3 spans 21 amino acids. The germline gives CDR1 SGHRS, CDR2 YFSETQ. V was pared by 1 base and J by 11 bases, with 39 bases between. The CDR3 nucleotides read TGCGCCAGCAGCTTGACCCAAAGGCTAGCTCTCGGATGGGGAATCTACAATGAGCAGTACTTC. The encoded protein is CASSLTQRLALGWGIYNEQYF. The whole variable domain, remainder taken from reference TRBV5-1 and TRBJ2-5, is KAGVTQTPRYLIKTRGQQVTLSCSPISGHRSVSWYQQTPGQGLQFLFEYFSETQRNKGNFPGRFSGRQFSNSRSEMNVSTLELGDSALYLCASSLTQRLALGWGIYNEQYFGPGTRLLVL.

This clonotype has a count of ten or more. The chain carries TRBV5-1 and TRBJ1-1, with D possibly TRBD1 on 5 matching bases. V lost 2 bases to trimming and J lost 1 base, with 6 bases between them. Germline values: CDR1 SGHRS, CDR2 YFSETQ. CDR3 length equals 13 residues. As DNA, the CDR3 is TGCGCCAGCAGCTTCCAGGGGAACACTGAAGCTTTCTTT. It codes for CASSFQGNTEAFF.

With respect to this clonotype: A read error may account for a junction end that differs from germline. The DNA of the CDR3 is TGTGCCAGCAGCTCAAAGGATACAGCCACCTTCTATGGCCACGCCTTC. Protein product: CASSSKDTATFYGHAF. The V call is TRBV5-3, the J call TRBJ1-2; D is unresolved. TRBV5-3 is an ORF; its function is uncertain. The CDR3 sequence is 16 residues long.

The chain employs TRBV28 and TRBJ1-2, with D unresolved. The V gene lost 7 bases and the J gene lost 2 bases, with 14 bases spanning the gap. The CDR3 totals 14 residues. Germline V CDR1 and CDR2: MDHEN, SYDVKM. CDR3 nucleotides: TGTGCCAGCACCTCCCCGGGCAACAACTATGGCTACACCTTC. Translating gives CASTSPGNNYGYTF.

This clonotype has a count of ten or more. The chain recombines TRBV27 with TRBJ1-1; 7 positions agree with TRBD1. V was pared by 4 bases and J by 0 bases, with 11 bases of the junction left unmatched. There are 17 residues in the CDR3. CDR1 MNHEY and CDR2 SMNVEV come from the germline V gene (reference sequence). CDR3 in amino acids: CASSSRQGPGVNTEAFF. The CDR3 nucleotides read TGTGCCAGCAGTTCTAGACAGGGACCGGGGGTGAACACTGAAGCTTTCTTT.

The chain carries TRBV5-6 and TRBJ2-7; the D gene is possibly TRBD2 (5 bases). This CDR3 is built from 15 residues. Trimming removed 0 bases at V and 5 bases at J, with 15 bases between. CDR1 is SGHDT, CDR2 YYEEEE, per germline. CDR3 residues: CASSLGAAPGNEQYF. The DNA of the CDR3 is TGTGCCAGCAGCTTGGGTGCCGCGCCGGGGAACGAGCAGTACTTC. Together with reference TRBV5-6 and TRBJ2-7, the CDR3 gives the full variable domain: DAGVTQSPTHLIKTRGQQVTLRCSPKSGHDTVSWYQQALGQGPQFIFQYYEEEERQRGNFPDRFSGHQFPNYSSELNVNALLLGDSALYLCASSLGAAPGNEQYFGPGTRLTVT.

The rearrangement links TRBV2 to TRBJ2-1, with D perhaps assigned TRBD1 or TRBD2 (5 bases each). CDR3 length: 14 amino acids. Per germline, CDR1 SNHLY and CDR2 FYNNEI. Trimming shortened V by 6 bases and J by 3 bases, and 12 bases separated the two germline ends. CDR3 in amino acids: CASSMGRVYNEQFF. The CDR3, as DNA: TGTGCCAGCAGCATGGGACGGGTCTACAATGAGCAGTTCTTC.

CDR3 in amino acids: CASSYQAGGPQETQYF. The CDR3 DNA sequence: TGTGCCAGCAGTTACCAAGCGGGAGGGCCCCAAGAGACCCAGTACTTC. The rearrangement links TRBV6-2 or TRBV6-3 to TRBJ2-5; the match to TRBD2 covers 10 bases. The length of the CDR3 is 16 residues. CDR1 and CDR2 from the germline V gene are MNHEY and SVGEGT. J lost 1 base, V lost 2 bases, and 4 bases had no gene match.

This clonotype was seen at least ten times. This chain uses TRBV27 with TRBJ2-3, with 8 bases fitting TRBD2. V lost 10 bases and J lost 1; bases outside the gene matches: 16. The CDR3 runs 17 residues. Germline lookup yields CDR1 MNHEY and CDR2 SMNVEV (reference sequence). The CDR3 DNA reads as TGTGCCACCAGGAGAGGGGTAGCGGGGACGGGCACAGATACGCAGTATTTT. Translated, it gives CATRRGVAGTGTDTQYF.

The chain recombines TRBV6-4 with TRBJ1-2, with a tentative D call TRBD1 (6 bases). Germline CDR1 reads MRHNA; CDR2 reads SNTAGT. V shed 2 bases and J shed 4 bases, with 14 bases lying between them. CDR3 length: 15 amino acids. CDR3 loop: CASSDVRGRGYGYTF. CDR3 sequence (DNA): TGTGCCAGCAGTGACGTCAGGGGTAGGGGCTATGGCTACACCTTC.

This chain connects TRBV6-2 or TRBV6-3 to TRBJ1-5, with D possibly matching TRBD1 (5 bases). The CDR3 totals 13 residues. The V gene's germline CDR1 is MNHEY and CDR2 SVGEGT. V was trimmed by 8 bases and J by 5 bases, leaving 13 bases between them. The CDR3 region is CASRRGGYQPQHF. The CDR3 region has the DNA TGTGCCAGCCGCCGGGGGGGTTATCAGCCCCAGCATTTT.

This clonotype was seen ten or more times. The V gene is TRBV27, the J gene TRBJ1-5; D may be TRBD1 (6 bases). The V gene lost 1 base and the J gene lost 4 bases, with 11 bases spanning the gap. The germline gives CDR1 MNHEY, CDR2 SMNVEV (reference sequence). CDR3 length: 15 residues. CDR3 bases: TGTGCCAGCAGTTTATACCAGGGGTATAATCAGCCCCAGCATTTT. Its translation: CASSLYQGYNQPQHF.

There are many counts of this clonotype. The chain is built from TRBV6-6 and TRBJ1-5, with D tentatively TRBD1 (6 bases). Deletions cut 7 bases from V and 0 bases from J, with 13 bases between. The germline CDR1 and CDR2 sequences are MNHNY and SVGAGI (reference sequence). The CDR3 is 15 amino acids. The CDR3 loop is CASNTGTSSNQPQHF. CDR3 DNA sequence: TGTGCCAGCAACACAGGGACCTCTAGCAATCAGCCCCAGCATTTT.

This clonotype was seen many times. The rearrangement joins TRBV18 to TRBJ2-1, with D perhaps given as TRBD1 or TRBD2 (5 bases each). CDR3 length: 16 amino acids. The germline gives CDR1 KGHSH, CDR2 LQKENI. V lost 1 base to trimming and J lost 2 bases, with 12 bases between them. The CDR3 nucleotides read TGTGCCAGCTCACCACGGGACCGCCTCCCCTACAATGAGCAGTTCTTC. Translation: CASSPRDRLPYNEQFF.

In this sample, this clonotype turned up many times. This chain uses TRBV7-2 with TRBJ2-2, with D possibly TRBD2 on 6 matching bases. V was cut by 2 bases and J by 4 bases, with 8 bases left in between. Germline V gives CDR1 SGHTA, CDR2 FQGNSA. This CDR3 is 14 amino acids long. The CDR3: CASSLNGGTGELFF. The DNA for the CDR3 is TGTGCCAGCAGCTTAAACGGGGGCACCGGGGAGCTGTTTTTT.

A remark on this clonotype: This likely came from a read error, as a far larger clone is one base away. The CDR3 DNA reads TGTGCCAGCAGTTTATATGGGAGGACCCCCGGAGGGGAGCAGTTCTTC. This translates into CASSLYGRTPGGEQFF. This sequence joins TRBV28 and TRBJ2-1; the D gene is possibly TRBD2 (6 bases). Deletions cut 1 base from V and 10 bases from J, with 20 bases between. This CDR3 region has 16 residues. Germline V lookup: CDR1 MDHEN, CDR2 SYDVKM.

V gene TRBV5-4 combines with J gene TRBJ2-3, with 14 bases matching TRBD2. The CDR3 is 17 residues long. The junction had 9 bases not matched to a gene; V was cut back by 4 bases and J by 5 bases. Germline V gene lookup returns CDR1 SGHNT and CDR2 YYREEE (reference sequence). As DNA, the CDR3 is TGTGCCAGCAGCCCCGCGGGACTAGCGGGAGTTCTAGATACGCAGTATTTT. Its translation: CASSPAGLAGVLDTQYF.

This clonotype has ten or more counts. The genes are TRBV11-2 and TRBJ2-7, with D unresolved. The CDR3 is 12 residues long. Germline values: CDR1 SGHAT, CDR2 FQNNGV. The V end lost 1 base, the J end lost 5 bases, and 6 bases lay between the germline ends. The CDR3 loop reads CASSLVPDEQYF. CDR3 sequence (DNA): TGTGCCAGCAGCTTAGTTCCGGACGAGCAGTACTTC.

This clonotype has a count of ten or more. The genes are TRBV2 and TRBJ2-7, with a tentative D call TRBD1 (6 bases). The V end lost 7 bases, the J end lost 1 base, and 11 bases lay between the germline ends. There are 13 residues in the CDR3. Germline CDR1 is SNHLY and CDR2 is FYNNEI. DNA for the CDR3: TGTGCCAGCACCGGGGACAATTCCTACGAGCAGTACTTC. It is translated as CASTGDNSYEQYF.

This clonotype was seen ten or more times. The CDR3 spells CASSPGVGVQGEQYF. For the CDR3, the DNA is TGTGCCAGCAGCCCCGGGGTTGGCGTACAGGGCGAGCAGTACTTC. The chain joins TRBV7-9 to TRBJ2-7; D is possibly TRBD1 (6 bases). Between the trimmed V and J ends, which lost 5 bases and 6 bases, there was a span of 20 bases. Germline loops: CDR1 SEHNR, CDR2 FQNEAQ (reference sequence). This CDR3 has 15 amino acids.

This clonotype appeared many times. The gene calls are TRBV15 and TRBJ1-5, with D uncertain. V lost 0 bases, J lost 5 bases, and 5 bases lay in between. The CDR3 extends over 13 amino acids. In germline, CDR1 is LNHNV, CDR2 YYDKDF (reference sequence). CDR3 bases: TGTGCCACCAGCAGAGATGGGGATCAGCCCCAGCATTTT. This codes for CATSRDGDQPQHF. The complete variable domain, with remaining parts taken from reference TRBV15 and TRBJ1-5, reads DAMVIQNPRYQVTQFGKPVTLSCSQTLNHNVMYWYQQKSSQAPKLLFHYYDKDFNNEADTPDNFQSRRPNTSFCFLDIRSPGLGDTAMYLCATSRDGDQPQHFGDGTRLSIL.

This clonotype was counted ten times or more. The chain carries TRBV28 and TRBJ2-1; possibly TRBD2 for D (6 bases). The germline CDR1 and CDR2 sequences are MDHEN and SYDVKM. The CDR3 is 14 amino acids. Trimming took off 7 bases at V and 1 base at J, with 11 bases between the two ends. The CDR3 loop reads CASNVAVSYNEQFF. The CDR3 DNA is TGTGCCAGCAATGTAGCGGTTTCCTACAATGAGCAGTTCTTC.

This clonotype came up many times. The chain employs TRBV2 and TRBJ2-1; D is possibly TRBD1 or TRBD2 (5 bases each). Trimming pared 6 bases from V and 8 bases from J, leaving 17 bases between. The germline gives CDR1 SNHLY, CDR2 FYNNEI. The CDR3 runs 14 residues. As DNA, the CDR3 is TGTGCCAGCAGGGGGACCTCCCCGGGCGATGAGCAGTTCTTC. This translates into CASRGTSPGDEQFF. The full variable domain, with the rest looked up from reference TRBV2 and TRBJ2-1, is EPEVTQTPSHQVTQMGQEVILRCVPISNHLYFYWYRQILGQKVEFLVSFYNNEISEKSEIFDDQFSVERPDGSNFTLKIRSTKLEDSAMYFCASRGTSPGDEQFFGPGTRLTVL.